This T cell receptor beta chain was recorded in a study of T cell responses to AZD1222 COVID-19 vaccine. Study outcomes and limitations: The study found vaccine-associated CD4 TCRs spanning spike, dominant at 160-218 and 743-854. It should be noted that donors were predominantly white British and more often female, and clonal diversity was possibly underestimated.

About this clone itself: Its antigen is still unknown.

The CDR3 runs to 13 residues. V lost 1 base, J lost 5 bases, and 5 bases stayed unmatched. CDR1 GTSNPN and CDR2 SVGIG come from the germline V gene (reference sequence). Method: immunoSEQ multiplex PCR; TCRdb's copy keeps in-frame clones and lacks some. The data contain some 120,000 clones, 88% of them singletons. This sequence originates from an adult in good health. This chain uses TRBV30 with TRBJ2-7; 7 nucleotides line up with TRBD1. Material: peripheral blood, obtained on day 0 of MenACWY control vaccination. The DNA of the CDR3 is TGTGCCTGGAGTGAGGGACAGCTGGACGAGCAGTACTTC. The encoded protein is CAWSEGQLDEQYF.